The T cell receptor beta chain described here comes from a study of regulatory T cells in long-lasting Graves disease. This clonotype was found many times. CDR3 length: 13 residues. V lost 1 base, J lost 2 bases, and 9 bases lay in between. Germline values: CDR1 GTSNPN, CDR2 SVGIG (reference sequence). Specified time point: persistent/refractory GD, antithyroid drugs over 5 years with positive TRAb. Generation of the TCR library employed RNA extracted from PBMCs. Building of the TCR beta libraries involved iRepertoire HTBI primers and Arm-PCR of CDR3 regions. In the study's own analysis: The identification of 55 to 70 TRBV and some 14 TRBJ segments was made across samples. One entry per CDR3 protein, called by TCRdb with MiXCR from the multiplex PCR reads. What appears here as the V and J calls and clone size reflects TCRdb's work, not the paper's. Seen here are 300,000 to 400,000 distinct CDR3 sequences, about 20% observed once, and the top ten hold less than 35%.

Sequencing used peripheral blood mononuclear cells (PBMCs), obtained when the disease was refractory, from a patient treated with antithyroid drugs. This sequence originates from a female donor with Graves disease. The chain couples TRBV30 to TRBJ2-7, with D tentatively TRBD2 (5 bases). DNA for the CDR3: TGTGCCTGGAGTGCCGGGATCCCCTACGAGCAGTACTTC. Translating it yields CAWSAGIPYEQYF.